The 5 T cell receptor beta chains below all came from one sample that was sequenced in a study of graft-versus-host responses after intestinal transplantation (dated by TCRdb to the early 2020s). The antigens of these receptors remain unknown. Receptor amplification or capture employed the immunoSEQ multiplex PCR assay. Drawn from immuneACCESS, this table holds only the in-frame rearrangements with V and J called that TCRdb kept. Clones are partly lost; checked studies trace under half to an unresolved V gene and leave the rest unexplained. The sample data list 86,000 or so clones, and around nine tenths of these were observed just once. The ten largest account for about 6.3% of the sample. The time point label, read with the paper, signifies: cells obtained before transplantation from donor or recipient. Sample: unstimulated CD8+ T cells sorted from spleen or lymph node cells, taken before intestinal transplant. The source is a human donor who received an intestinal transplant.

The chain is built from TRBV5-6 and TRBJ2-7; 10 bases are a match to TRBD1. The trim removed 4 bases at V and 5 bases at J, leaving 6 bases unmatched. CDR3 length: 14 residues. Germline lookup yields CDR1 SGHDT and CDR2 YYEEEE. The CDR3 sequence is CASSNGQGVDEQYF. CDR3 DNA: TGTGCCAGCAGCAACGGACAGGGGGTCGACGAGCAGTACTTC.

The rearrangement links TRBV4-1 to TRBJ1-1; possible D gene TRBD1, 6 bases. CDR3 length equals 15 residues. Germline CDR1 MGHRA, CDR2 YSYEKL. V was clipped by 1 base and J by 1 base, with 10 bases between them. The CDR3 DNA is TGCGCCAGCAGCCAAGCGGGGGGCCCGAACACTGAAGCTTTCTTT. Residues: CASSQAGGPNTEAFF.

This chain links TRBV27 with TRBJ2-1, with unresolved D. CDR1 is MNHEY and CDR2 is SMNVEV in the germline V gene (reference sequence). The CDR3 runs 16 residues. Trimming left V 11 bases short and J 4 bases short, with 24 bases between. CDR3 sequence: CALPPLGCPVYNEQFF. CDR3 nucleotide sequence: TGTGCCCTACCCCCCCTGGGATGTCCGGTGTACAATGAGCAGTTCTTC.

The V call is TRBV15, the J call TRBJ1-4; TRBD1 is a possible D gene (6 bases). This CDR3 spans 13 amino acids. CDR1 and CDR2 from the germline V gene are LNHNV and YYDKDF (reference sequence). The ends were cut back, 5 bases at V and 8 bases at J, with 12 bases in the middle. The CDR3: CATSSPGHEKLFF. The CDR3 nucleotides are TGTGCCACCAGCTCCCCGGGACACGAAAAACTGTTTTTT.

The chain has TRBV6-5 and TRBJ2-1, with TRBD1 identical over 7 bases. The CDR3 loop spans 13 amino acids. Per germline, CDR1 MNHEY and CDR2 SVGAGI. J gave up 12 bases and V 6 bases, and 11 bases lay outside the gene matches. CDR3 sequence: CASSRQGGLGQFF. The CDR3 region has the DNA TGTGCCAGCAGCCGTCAAGGGGGCCTAGGGCAGTTCTTC.